This T cell receptor beta chain was profiled in a study of blood T cells in healthy people across ages. A second PCR of 7 to 11 cycles used a sample-barcoded 5' primer and a J-beta primer mix. A template-switch adaptor with 12 random nucleotides tagged each cDNA molecule. TCRdb reprocessed the 5' RACE reads with MiXCR, giving one entry per CDR3 protein. The repertoire includes about 1.4 million distinct CDR3 sequences, 55% to 75% of them detected once, and more than 6% sits in the top ten. General study results and limits: PBMCs went unsorted, and a conclusive naive versus antigen-experienced comparison was therefore prevented.

This clonotype was observed once. Its antigen is currently unknown. Each donor's blood draw was roughly 10 milliliters of peripheral blood. The V and J ends lost 4 bases and 8 bases, in that order; junction bases with no gene match: 12. CDR1 MGHDK and CDR2 SYGVNS come from the germline V gene. This CDR3 region has 15 residues. Sequencing input: blood. The gene calls are TRBV25-1 and TRBJ1-2, with TRBD1 matching over 8 bases. The TCR sequence derives from a man aged 18 to 30 in good health. The CDR3 bases are TGTGCCAGCAGTGCGCCCGGCACAGGGGGTCGGGGCTACACCTTC. This codes for CASSAPGTGGRGYTF.